One TCR beta chain is described in this entry. Germline CDR1 reads MNHEY; CDR2 reads SMNVEV (reference sequence). The CDR3 covers 16 residues. The V segment lost 2 bases and the J segment 8 bases; nucleotides outside the gene matches: 8. Clones were read by immunoSEQ multiplex PCR, and TCRdb kept only the in-frame ones, dropping some. The sample has about 330,000 clones; approximately 90% are singletons. This specimen belongs to a study of blood T cell repertoires in COVID-19. Whole-study context: PBMCs, B-cell-depleted T cells, or T cells provided the cDNA or gDNA that made up the material.

Sequencing was carried out using peripheral blood. The receptor's source is a woman in her forties or fifties with active or convalescent COVID-19. The chain has TRBV27 and TRBJ1-4; TRBD1 aligns across 10 bases. This chain's CDR3 is CASSLIWGQGNEKLFF. CDR3 in DNA: TGTGCCAGCAGTTTAATCTGGGGACAGGGGAACGAAAAACTGTTTTTT.